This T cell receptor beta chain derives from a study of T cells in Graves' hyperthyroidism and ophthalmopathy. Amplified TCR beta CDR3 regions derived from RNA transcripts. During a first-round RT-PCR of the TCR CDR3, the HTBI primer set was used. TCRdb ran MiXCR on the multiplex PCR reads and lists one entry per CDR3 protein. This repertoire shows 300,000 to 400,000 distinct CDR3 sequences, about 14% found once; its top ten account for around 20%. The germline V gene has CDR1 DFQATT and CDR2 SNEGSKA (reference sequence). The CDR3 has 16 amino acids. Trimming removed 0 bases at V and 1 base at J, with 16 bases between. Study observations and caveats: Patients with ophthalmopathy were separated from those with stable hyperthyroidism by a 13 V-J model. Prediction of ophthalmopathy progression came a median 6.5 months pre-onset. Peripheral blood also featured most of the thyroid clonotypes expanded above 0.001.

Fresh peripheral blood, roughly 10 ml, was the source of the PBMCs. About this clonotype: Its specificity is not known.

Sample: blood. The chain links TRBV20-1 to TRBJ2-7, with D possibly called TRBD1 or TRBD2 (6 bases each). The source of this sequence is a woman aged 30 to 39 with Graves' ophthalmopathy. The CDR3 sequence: CSARDRRGAVSYEQYF. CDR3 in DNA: TGCAGTGCTAGAGATAGGAGGGGGGCAGTATCCTACGAGCAGTACTTC.